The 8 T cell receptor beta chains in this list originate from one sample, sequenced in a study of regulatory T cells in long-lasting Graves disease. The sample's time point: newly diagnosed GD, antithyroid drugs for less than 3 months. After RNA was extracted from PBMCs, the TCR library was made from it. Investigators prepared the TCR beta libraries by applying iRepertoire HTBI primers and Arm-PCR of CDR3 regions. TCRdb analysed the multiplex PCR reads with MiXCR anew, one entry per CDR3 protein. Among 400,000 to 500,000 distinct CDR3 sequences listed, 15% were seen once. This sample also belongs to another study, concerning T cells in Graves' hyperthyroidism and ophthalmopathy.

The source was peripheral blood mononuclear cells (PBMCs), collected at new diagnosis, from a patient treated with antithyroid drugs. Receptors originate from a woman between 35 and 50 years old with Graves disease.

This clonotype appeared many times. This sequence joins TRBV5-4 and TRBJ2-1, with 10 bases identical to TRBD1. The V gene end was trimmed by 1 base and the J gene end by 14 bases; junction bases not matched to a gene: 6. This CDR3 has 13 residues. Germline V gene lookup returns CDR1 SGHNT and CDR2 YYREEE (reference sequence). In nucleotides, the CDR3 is TGTGCCAGCAGCTTGAAAGGGACAGGGGTTAAGTTCTTC. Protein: CASSLKGTGVKFF.

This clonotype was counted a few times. CDR3 amino acids: CASSLTGTSGKWDTQYF. CDR3 sequence (DNA): TGTGCCAGCAGCTTAACTGGGACTAGCGGAAAGTGGGATACGCAGTATTTT. This chain connects TRBV7-3 to TRBJ2-3, with TRBD2 matching 11 bases. Germline CDR1 reads SGHTA; CDR2 reads FQGTGA. The CDR3 is 17 residues long. V shed 0 bases, J shed 6 bases, and the junction held 8 bases outside the gene matches. The whole variable domain, filled in from reference TRBV7-3 and TRBJ2-3, reads GAGVSQTPSNKVTEKGKYVELRCDPISGHTALYWYRQSLGQGPEFLIYFQGTGAADDSGLPNDRFFAVRPEGSVSTLKIQRTERGDSAVYLCASSLTGTSGKWDTQYFGPGTRLTVL.

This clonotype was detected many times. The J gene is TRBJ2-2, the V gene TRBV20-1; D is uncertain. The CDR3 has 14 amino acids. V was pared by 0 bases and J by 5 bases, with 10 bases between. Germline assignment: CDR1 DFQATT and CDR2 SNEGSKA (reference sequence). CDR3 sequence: CSARDPFATGELFF. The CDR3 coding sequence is TGCAGTGCTAGAGATCCGTTCGCGACCGGGGAGCTGTTTTTT.

The CDR3 region is CSVDGSGSNYGYTF. The CDR3 DNA reads TGCAGCGTAGATGGGAGTGGGAGTAACTATGGCTACACCTTC. The rearrangement links TRBV29-1 to TRBJ1-2; no definite D call. Germline-derived CDR1 and CDR2 are SQVTM and ANQGSEA. V dropped 6 bases and J dropped 1 base, with 15 bases sitting between them. The CDR3 totals 14 residues.

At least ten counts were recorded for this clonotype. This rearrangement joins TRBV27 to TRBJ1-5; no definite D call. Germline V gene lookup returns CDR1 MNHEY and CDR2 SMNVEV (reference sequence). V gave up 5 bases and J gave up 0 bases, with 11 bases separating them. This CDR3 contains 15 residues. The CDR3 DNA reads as TGTGCCAGCAGTGACGACCGGTATAGCAATCAGCCCCAGCATTTT. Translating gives CASSDDRYSNQPQHF.

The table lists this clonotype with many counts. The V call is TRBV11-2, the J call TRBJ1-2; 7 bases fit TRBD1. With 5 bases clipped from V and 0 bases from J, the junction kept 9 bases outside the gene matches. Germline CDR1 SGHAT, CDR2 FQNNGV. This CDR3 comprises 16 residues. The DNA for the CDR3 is TGTGCCAGCAGCGGTGTCCGGGACAGAGCTAACTATGGCTACACCTTC. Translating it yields CASSGVRDRANYGYTF.

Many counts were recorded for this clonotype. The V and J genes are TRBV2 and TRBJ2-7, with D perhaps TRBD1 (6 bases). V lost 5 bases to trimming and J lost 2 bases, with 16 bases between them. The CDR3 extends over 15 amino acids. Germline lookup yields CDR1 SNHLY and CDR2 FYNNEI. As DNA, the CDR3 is TGTGCCAGCAGTCAAGACCGGGACAACGCCTACGAGCAGTACTTC. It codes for CASSQDRDNAYEQYF.

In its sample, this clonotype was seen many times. CDR3 in DNA: TGCAGTGCTACCGGTGTAGAGCGGGAGGCCTACGAGCAGTACTTC. As protein: CSATGVEREAYEQYF. The rearrangement links TRBV20-1 to TRBJ2-7; 9 bases are a match to TRBD2. Trimming at V came to 4 bases and at J to 2 bases, leaving 9 bases not matched to a gene. Germline V gene lookup returns CDR1 DFQATT and CDR2 SNEGSKA (reference sequence). The CDR3 contains 15 residues.